The sequence of this TCR beta chain was determined in a study of early T cells in non-severe SARS-CoV-2 infection. In the study overall: The chains were unpaired, and the sequenced material was bulk RNA from unsorted whole blood.

This clonotype came up many times. What it recognizes is unknown. Points from the study as a whole: Reliance on VDJdb matching favored anti-spike CD8 responses; private and CD4 specificities were missed.

The CDR3 is 15 residues long. Germline V gene sequence: CDR1 SGHDN, CDR2 FVKESK. The trim removed 2 bases at V and 4 bases at J, leaving 6 bases unmatched. Researchers attached unique molecular identifiers to individual cDNA molecules. TCRdb ran MiXCR on the 5' RACE reads and lists one entry per CDR3 protein. The sample lists about 80,000 distinct CDR3 sequences, around 12% occurring once. The TCR originated in an adult who was a healthcare worker with PCR-confirmed SARS-CoV-2 infection or an uninfected control (not recorded which). The donor label of this sample is uncertain. This specimen consisted of whole blood, obtained at baseline. This chain joins TRBV14 and TRBJ1-1; 8 positions agree with TRBD1. CDR3 protein: CASSQKGQGGTEAFF. In nucleotides, the CDR3 is TGTGCCAGCAGCCAAAAAGGACAGGGAGGCACTGAAGCTTTCTTT.